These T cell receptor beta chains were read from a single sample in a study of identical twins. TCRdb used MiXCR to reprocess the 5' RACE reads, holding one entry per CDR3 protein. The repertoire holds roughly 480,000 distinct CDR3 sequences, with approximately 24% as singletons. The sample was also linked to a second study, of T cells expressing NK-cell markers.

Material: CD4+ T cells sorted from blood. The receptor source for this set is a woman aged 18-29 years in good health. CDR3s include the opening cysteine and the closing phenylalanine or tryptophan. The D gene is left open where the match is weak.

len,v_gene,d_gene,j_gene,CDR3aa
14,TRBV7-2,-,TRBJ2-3,CASSRPRPADTQYF
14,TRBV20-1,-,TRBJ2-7,CSARPPGYSSEQYF
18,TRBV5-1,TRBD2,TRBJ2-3,CASSLAPSGAPRGDTQYF
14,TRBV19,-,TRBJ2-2,CASSISRDTGELFF
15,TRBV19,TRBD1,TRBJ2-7,CASSISGTGGYEQYF
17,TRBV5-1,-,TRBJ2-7,CASTQTSGSTPLGRQYF
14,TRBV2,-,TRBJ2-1,CASFNAGHLDEQFF
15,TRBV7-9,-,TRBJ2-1,CASSLTGGRGNEQFF
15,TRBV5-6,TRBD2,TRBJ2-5,CASRSLAGAQETQYF
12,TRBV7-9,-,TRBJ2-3,CASSSQSDTQYF
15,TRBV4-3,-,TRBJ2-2,CASSQVSAGHGELFF
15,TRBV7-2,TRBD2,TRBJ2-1,CASSRGGLEYNEQFF
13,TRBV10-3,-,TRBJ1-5,CASHTYSNQPQHF
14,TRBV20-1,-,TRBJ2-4,CSAGDGRGGNIQYF
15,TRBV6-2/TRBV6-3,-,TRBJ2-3,CASNLGAGWTDTQYF
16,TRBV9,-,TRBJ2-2,CASSPHGPANTGELFF
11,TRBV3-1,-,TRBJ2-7,CASARGGEQYF
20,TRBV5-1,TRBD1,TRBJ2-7,CASSRAPGTGVVLSSYEQYF
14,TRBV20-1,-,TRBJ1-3,CSASKRSSGNTIYF
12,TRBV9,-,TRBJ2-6,CASSVLANVLTF
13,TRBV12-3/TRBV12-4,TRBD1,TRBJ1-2,CASSLGQGVGYTF
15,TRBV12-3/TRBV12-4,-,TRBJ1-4,CASRPRVGDNEKLFF
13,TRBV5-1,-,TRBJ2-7,CASSFMDSYEQYF
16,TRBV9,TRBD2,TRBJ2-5,CASSPGTSGGGETQYF
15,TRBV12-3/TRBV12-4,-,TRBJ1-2,CASSLGGGSNYGYTF
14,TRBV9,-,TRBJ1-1,CASSIDSMNTEAFF
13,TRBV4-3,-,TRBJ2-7,CASSQENSYEQYF
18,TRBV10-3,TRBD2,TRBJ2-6,CAISSDRGLARGANVLTF
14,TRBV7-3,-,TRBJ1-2,CASSLTGTGYGYTF
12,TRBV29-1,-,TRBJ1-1,CSGLSGGSEAFF
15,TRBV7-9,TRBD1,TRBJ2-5,CASILDRDGVGTQYF
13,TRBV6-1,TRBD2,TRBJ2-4,CATQPGLTNIQYF
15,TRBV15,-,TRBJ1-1,CATSTPGTLGDEAFF
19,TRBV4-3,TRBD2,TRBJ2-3,CASSQGAWLAGERTDTQYF
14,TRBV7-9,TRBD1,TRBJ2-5,CASSPTGVRETQYF
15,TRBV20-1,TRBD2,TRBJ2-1,CSARAGTRATNEQFF
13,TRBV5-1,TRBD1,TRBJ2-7,CASSVGQGVEQYF
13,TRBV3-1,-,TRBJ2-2,CASSQGPAGELFF
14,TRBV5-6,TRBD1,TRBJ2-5,CASSLVTGQETQYF
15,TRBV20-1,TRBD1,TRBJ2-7,CSALRGTGGGYEQYF